This T cell receptor beta chain is drawn from a study of cytomegalovirus exposure and HLA in healthy donors. This clone was found a few times. This CDR3 contains 13 residues. V gave up 3 bases and J gave up 3 bases, with 8 bases separating them. Looked up from germline, CDR1 is KGHSH and CDR2 is LQKENI. Profiling relied on immunoSEQ multiplex PCR, and the TCRdb table lists in-frame clones only, not all of them. The sample contains tens of thousands of clones, more than 90% of which appear only once. The chain has TRBV18 and TRBJ1-2; D might be TRBD1 (6 bases). Sequences were obtained from PBMCs. The sequence was collected from a man between 18 and 35 years old in good health and CMV-seronegative. The CDR3 DNA is TGTGCCAGCTCACCCAGGACAGACTATGGCTACACCTTC. Its translation: CASSPRTDYGYTF.